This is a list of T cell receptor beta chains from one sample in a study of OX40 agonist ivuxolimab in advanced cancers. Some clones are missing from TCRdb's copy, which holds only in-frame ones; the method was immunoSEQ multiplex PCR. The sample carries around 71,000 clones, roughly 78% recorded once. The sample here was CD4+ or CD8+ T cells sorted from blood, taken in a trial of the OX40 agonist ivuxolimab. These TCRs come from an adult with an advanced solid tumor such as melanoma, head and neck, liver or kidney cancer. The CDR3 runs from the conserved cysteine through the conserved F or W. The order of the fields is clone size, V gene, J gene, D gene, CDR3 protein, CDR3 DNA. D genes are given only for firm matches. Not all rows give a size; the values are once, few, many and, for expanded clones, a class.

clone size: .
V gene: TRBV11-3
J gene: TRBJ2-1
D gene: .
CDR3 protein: CASSLELLHEQFF
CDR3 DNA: TGTGCCAGCAGCTTAGAATTGCTCCATGAGCAGTTCTTC

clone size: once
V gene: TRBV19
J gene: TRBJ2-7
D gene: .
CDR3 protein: CASSRIRQGLDYEQYF
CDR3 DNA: TGTGCCAGTAGTCGAATTCGACAGGGACTGGACTACGAGCAGTACTTC

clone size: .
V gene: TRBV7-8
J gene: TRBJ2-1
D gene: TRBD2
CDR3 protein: CASSLVPSGLNEQFF
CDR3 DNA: TGTGCCAGCAGCTTAGTTCCTAGCGGACTCAATGAGCAGTTCTTC

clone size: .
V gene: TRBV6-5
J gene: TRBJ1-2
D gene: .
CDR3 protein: CASSYSSRQLGYTF
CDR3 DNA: TGTGCCAGCAGTTACTCAAGTCGTCAGCTTGGCTACACCTTC

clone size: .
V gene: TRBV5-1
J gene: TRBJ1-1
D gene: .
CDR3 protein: CASTRGGLNTEAFF
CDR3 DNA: TGCGCCAGCACCCGGGGGGGGCTGAACACTGAAGCTTTCTTT

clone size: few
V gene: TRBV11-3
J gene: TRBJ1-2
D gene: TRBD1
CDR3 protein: CASSLVPRDSNYGYTF
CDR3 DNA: TGTGCCAGCAGCTTAGTGCCCCGGGACAGTAACTATGGCTACACCTTC

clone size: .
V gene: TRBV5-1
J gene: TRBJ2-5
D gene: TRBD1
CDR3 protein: CASSFRTGTQETQYF
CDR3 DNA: TGCGCCAGCAGCTTTAGGACAGGGACCCAAGAGACCCAGTACTTC

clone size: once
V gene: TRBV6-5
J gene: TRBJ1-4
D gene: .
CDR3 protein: CASSYPDRDRDEKLFF
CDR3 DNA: TGTGCCAGCAGTTACCCGGATAGGGATCGGGATGAAAAACTGTTTTTT

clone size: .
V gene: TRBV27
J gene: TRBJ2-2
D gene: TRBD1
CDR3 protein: CASSPLQGANTGELFF
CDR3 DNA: TGTGCCAGCAGCCCCCTACAGGGGGCGAACACCGGGGAGCTGTTTTTT

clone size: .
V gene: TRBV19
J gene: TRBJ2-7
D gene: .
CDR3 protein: CASSRDHSPSYEQYF
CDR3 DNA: TGTGCCAGTAGTAGAGACCATTCCCCCTCTTACGAGCAGTACTTC

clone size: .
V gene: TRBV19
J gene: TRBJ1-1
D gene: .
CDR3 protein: CASSLSGTGNTEAFF
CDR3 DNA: TGTGCCAGTAGTCTATCCGGGACGGGGAACACTGAAGCTTTCTTT

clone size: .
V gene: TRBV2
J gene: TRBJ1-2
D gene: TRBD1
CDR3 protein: CASRITGGRGYTF
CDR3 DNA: TGTGCCAGCAGGATAACAGGGGGTCGGGGCTACACCTTC

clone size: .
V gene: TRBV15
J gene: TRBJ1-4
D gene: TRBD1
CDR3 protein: CATSSFGQGAVKLFF
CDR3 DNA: TGTGCCACCAGCAGTTTTGGACAGGGGGCTGTAAAACTGTTTTTT

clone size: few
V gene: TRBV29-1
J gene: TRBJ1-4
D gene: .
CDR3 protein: CSVGAEGRALFF
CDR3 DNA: TGCAGCGTTGGGGCGGAGGGGCGAGCATTGTTTTTT

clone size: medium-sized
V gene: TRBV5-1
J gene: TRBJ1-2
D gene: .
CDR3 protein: CASSLGSGESYGYTF
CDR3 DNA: TGCGCCAGCAGCTTGGGTTCAGGGGAGAGCTATGGCTACACCTTC

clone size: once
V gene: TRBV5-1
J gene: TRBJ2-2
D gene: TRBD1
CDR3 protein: CASSSGTVNTGELFF
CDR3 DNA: TGCGCCAGCAGCTCCGGGACAGTGAACACCGGGGAGCTGTTTTTT

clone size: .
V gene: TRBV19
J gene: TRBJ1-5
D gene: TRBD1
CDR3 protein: CASSMGQPGQPQHF
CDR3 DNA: TGTGCCAGTAGTATGGGACAGCCAGGTCAGCCCCAGCATTTT

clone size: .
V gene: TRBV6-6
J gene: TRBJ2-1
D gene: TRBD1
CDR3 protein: CASKDQGASNEQFF
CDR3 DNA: TGTGCCAGCAAGGACCAGGGGGCTTCAAATGAGCAGTTCTTC

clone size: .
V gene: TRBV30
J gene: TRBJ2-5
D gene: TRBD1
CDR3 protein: CAWTKTGQYQETQYF
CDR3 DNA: TGTGCCTGGACCAAGACAGGGCAGTACCAAGAGACCCAGTACTTC

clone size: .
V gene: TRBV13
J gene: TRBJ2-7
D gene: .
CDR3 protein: CASSPRQGGFYEQYF
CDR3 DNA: TGTGCCAGCAGCCCCCGACAGGGAGGGTTTTACGAGCAGTACTTC

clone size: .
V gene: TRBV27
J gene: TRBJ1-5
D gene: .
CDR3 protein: CASSSGLHVSNQPQHF
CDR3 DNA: TGTGCCAGCAGTTCCGGCCTACACGTTAGCAATCAGCCCCAGCATTTT

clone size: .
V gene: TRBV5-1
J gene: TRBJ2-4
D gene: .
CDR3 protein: CASSPDHGGRDIQYF
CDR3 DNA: TGCGCCAGCAGCCCTGATCACGGGGGCCGGGACATTCAGTACTTC

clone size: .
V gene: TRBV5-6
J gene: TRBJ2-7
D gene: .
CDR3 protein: CASSSLRVPTPYEQYF
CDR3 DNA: TGTGCCAGCAGCTCCCTAAGGGTTCCGACGCCCTACGAGCAGTACTTC

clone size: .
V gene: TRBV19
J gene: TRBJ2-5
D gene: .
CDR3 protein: CASSPSGVASRETQYF
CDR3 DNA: TGTGCCAGTAGTCCGTCGGGGGTAGCGAGCCGGGAGACCCAGTACTTC

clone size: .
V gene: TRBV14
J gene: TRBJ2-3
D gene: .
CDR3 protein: CASSHPRQILLGADTQYF
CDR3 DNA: TGTGCCAGCAGCCACCCCCGGCAGATCCTTCTAGGGGCAGATACGCAGTATTTT

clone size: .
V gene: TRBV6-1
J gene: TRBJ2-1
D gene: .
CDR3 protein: CASSDRGNTGNEQFF
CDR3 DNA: TGTGCCAGCAGTGACAGAGGGAATACGGGCAATGAGCAGTTCTTC

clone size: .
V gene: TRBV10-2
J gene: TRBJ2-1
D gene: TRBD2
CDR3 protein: CATWGSGSRGPNEQFF
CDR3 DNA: TGCGCCACCTGGGGTAGCGGGAGTCGGGGACCAAATGAGCAGTTCTTC

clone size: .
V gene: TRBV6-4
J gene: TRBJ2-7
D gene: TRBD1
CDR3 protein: CASNNYPPGQTYEQYF
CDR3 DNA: TGTGCCAGCAACAACTATCCCCCGGGACAGACCTACGAGCAGTACTTC

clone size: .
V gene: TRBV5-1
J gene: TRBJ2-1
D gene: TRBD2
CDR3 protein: CASSSGLAHHNEQFF
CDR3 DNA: TGCGCCAGCAGCTCCGGACTAGCCCATCACAATGAGCAGTTCTTC

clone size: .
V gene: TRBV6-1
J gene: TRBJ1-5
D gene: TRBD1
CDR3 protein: CASSEIWRQGAQPQHF
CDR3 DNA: TGTGCCAGCAGTGAAATATGGAGGCAGGGGGCCCAGCCCCAGCATTTT

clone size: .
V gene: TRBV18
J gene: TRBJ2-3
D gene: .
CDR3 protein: CASSPVSGAQYF
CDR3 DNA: TGTGCCAGCTCACCGGTTTCAGGCGCGCAGTATTTT

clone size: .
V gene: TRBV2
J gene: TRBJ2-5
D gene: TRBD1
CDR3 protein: CASSEGDRGQETQYF
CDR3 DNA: TGTGCCAGCAGTGAAGGGGACAGGGGGCAAGAGACCCAGTACTTC

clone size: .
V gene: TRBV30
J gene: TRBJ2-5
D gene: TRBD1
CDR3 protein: CAWTKQGRGETQYF
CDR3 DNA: TGTGCCTGGACCAAACAGGGGCGAGGAGAGACCCAGTACTTC

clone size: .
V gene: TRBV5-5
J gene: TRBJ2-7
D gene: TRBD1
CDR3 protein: CASSLEVGQVYEQYF
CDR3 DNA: TGTGCCAGCAGCTTGGAGGTGGGACAGGTCTACGAGCAGTACTTC

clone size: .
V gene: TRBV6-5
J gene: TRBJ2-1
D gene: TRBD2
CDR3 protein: CASKASGGDNEQFF
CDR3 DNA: TGTGCCAGTAAGGCTAGCGGGGGGGACAATGAGCAGTTCTTC

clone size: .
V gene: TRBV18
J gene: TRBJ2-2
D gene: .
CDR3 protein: CASSPGMNTGELFF
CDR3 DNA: TGTGCCAGCTCGCCCGGGATGAACACCGGGGAGCTGTTTTTT

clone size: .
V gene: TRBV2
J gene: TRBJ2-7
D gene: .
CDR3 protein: CASSEQGYEQYF
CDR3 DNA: TGTGCCAGCAGTGAGCAGGGCTACGAGCAGTACTTC

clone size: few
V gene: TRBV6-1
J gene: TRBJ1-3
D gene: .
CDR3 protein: CASSQKGVNTIYF
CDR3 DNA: TGTGCCAGCAGCCAAAAGGGTGTAAACACCATATATTTT

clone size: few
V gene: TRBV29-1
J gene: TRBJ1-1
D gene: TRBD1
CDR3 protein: CSVTGGGGLDTEAFF
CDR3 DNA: TGCAGCGTCACAGGGGGCGGAGGTTTAGACACTGAAGCTTTCTTT

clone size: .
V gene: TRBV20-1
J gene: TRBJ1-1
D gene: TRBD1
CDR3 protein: CSASRDRGAFF
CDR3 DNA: TGCAGTGCTAGCCGGGACAGGGGGGCTTTCTTT

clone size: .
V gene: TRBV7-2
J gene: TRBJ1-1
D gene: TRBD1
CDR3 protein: CASSPDRGRVTEAFF
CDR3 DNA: TGTGCCAGCAGCCCCGACAGGGGGCGAGTTACTGAAGCTTTCTTT